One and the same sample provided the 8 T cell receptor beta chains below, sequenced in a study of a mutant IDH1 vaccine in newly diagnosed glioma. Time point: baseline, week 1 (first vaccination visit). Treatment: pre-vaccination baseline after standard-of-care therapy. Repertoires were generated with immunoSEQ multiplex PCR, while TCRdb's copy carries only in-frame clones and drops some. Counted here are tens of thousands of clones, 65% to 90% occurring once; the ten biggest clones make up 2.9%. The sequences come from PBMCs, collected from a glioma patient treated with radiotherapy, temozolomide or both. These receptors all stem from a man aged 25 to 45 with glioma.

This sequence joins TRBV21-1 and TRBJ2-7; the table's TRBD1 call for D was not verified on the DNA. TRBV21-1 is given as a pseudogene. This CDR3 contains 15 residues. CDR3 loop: CASSKGKGGSGEQYF. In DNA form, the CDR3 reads TGTGCCAGCAGCAAAGGAAAAGGGGGTTCGGGCGAGCAGTACTTC.

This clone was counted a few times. The CDR3 region has the DNA TGTGCCAGCTCAGGACAGGATAAGGCTTTCTTT. Its protein is CASSGQDKAFF. This chain uses TRBV18 with TRBJ1-1; 7 bases are shared with TRBD1. This CDR3 has 11 amino acids. Germline CDR1 and CDR2: KGHSH and LQKENI. V lost 5 bases, J lost 11 bases, and 5 bases stayed unmatched.

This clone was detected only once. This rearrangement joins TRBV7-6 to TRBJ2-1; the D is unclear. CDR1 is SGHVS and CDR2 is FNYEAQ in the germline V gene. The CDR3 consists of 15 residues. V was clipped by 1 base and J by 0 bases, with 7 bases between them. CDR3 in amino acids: CASSLVLSSYNEQFF. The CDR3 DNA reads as TGTGCCAGCAGCTTAGTGCTATCCTCCTACAATGAGCAGTTCTTC.

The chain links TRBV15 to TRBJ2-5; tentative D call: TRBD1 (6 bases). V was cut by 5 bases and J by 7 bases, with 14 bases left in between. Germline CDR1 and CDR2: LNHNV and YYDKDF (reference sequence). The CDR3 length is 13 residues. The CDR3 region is CATSGGLMGTQYF. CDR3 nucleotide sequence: TGTGCCACCAGCGGGGGCCTCATGGGGACCCAGTACTTC.

The CDR3 region is CASSPTASGGNYGYTF. In nucleotides, the CDR3 is TGCGCCAGCAGCCCAACCGCGTCAGGGGGCAACTATGGCTACACCTTC. V usage is TRBV5-1 and J usage is TRBJ1-2; 8 bases are a match to TRBD1. CDR1 is SGHRS and CDR2 is YFSETQ in the germline V gene. The V gene end was trimmed by 4 bases and the J gene end by 2 bases; junction bases not matched to a gene: 10. This CDR3 has 16 residues.

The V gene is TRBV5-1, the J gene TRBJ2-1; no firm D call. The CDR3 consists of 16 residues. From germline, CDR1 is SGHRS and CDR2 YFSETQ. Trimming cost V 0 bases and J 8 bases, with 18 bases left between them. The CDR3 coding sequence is TGCGCCAGCAGCTTGGACGGTTTCACCTACGGCGATGAGCAGTTCTTC. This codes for CASSLDGFTYGDEQFF.

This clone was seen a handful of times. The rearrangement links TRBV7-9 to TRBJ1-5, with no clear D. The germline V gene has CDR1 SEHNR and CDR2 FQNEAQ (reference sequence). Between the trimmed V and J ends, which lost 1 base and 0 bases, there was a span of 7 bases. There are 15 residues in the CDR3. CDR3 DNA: TGTGCCAGCAGCTTAGAGTTGGGTAGCAATCAGCCCCAGCATTTT. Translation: CASSLELGSNQPQHF.

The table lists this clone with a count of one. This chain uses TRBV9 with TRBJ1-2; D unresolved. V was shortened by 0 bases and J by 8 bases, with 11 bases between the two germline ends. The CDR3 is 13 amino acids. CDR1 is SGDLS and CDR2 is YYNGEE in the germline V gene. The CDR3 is CASSVDWGRGYTF. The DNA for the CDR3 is TGTGCCAGCAGCGTAGACTGGGGTAGAGGCTACACCTTC.